Included here is one T cell receptor (beta chain) sequence, with context. With V trimmed by 3 bases and J by 1 base, 5 bases remained unmatched. Germline lookup yields CDR1 LGHNA and CDR2 YNFKEQ. There are 15 residues in the CDR3. This specimen comes from a study of CD8+CD57+ T cells in acquired aplastic anemia. Looking at the study overall: DNA from sorted CD4+ and CD8+ cells averaged roughly 3.2 ug.

By flow cytometry, patients selected for sequencing had shown an expansion of CD8+CD57+ cells. When blood sampling took place, the patients had received no therapy. Profiles of TCR beta VDJ and CDR3 were generated from a genomic DNA template. MiXCR was run by TCRdb on the reads, yielding one entry per CDR3 protein. The sample lists some 160,000 distinct CDR3 sequences; roughly 43% were seen once. Source material: sorted CD4+, CD8+, or CD8+CD57+ T cells (not recorded which) from PBMCs. This clonotype originated in a human donor with aplastic anemia. The chain joins TRBV4-2 to TRBJ1-2, with 7 bases aligning to TRBD1. CDR3 in DNA: TGTGCCAGCAGCCAGCACCGGGACAGTAACTATGGCTACACCTTC. It yields the protein CASSQHRDSNYGYTF.